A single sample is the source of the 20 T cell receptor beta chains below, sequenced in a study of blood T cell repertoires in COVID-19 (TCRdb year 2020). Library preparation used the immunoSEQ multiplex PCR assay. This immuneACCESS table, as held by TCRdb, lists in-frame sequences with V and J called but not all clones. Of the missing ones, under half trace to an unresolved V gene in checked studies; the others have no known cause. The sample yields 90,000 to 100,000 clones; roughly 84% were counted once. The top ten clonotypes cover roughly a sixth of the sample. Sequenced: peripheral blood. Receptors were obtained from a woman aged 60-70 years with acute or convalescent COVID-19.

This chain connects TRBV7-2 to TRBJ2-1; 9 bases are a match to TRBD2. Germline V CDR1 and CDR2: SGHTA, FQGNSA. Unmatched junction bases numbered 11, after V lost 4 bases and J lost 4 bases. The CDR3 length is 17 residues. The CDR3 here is CASSSKRGVAGYNEQFF. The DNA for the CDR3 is TGTGCCAGCAGCTCGAAGCGGGGGGTAGCAGGATACAATGAGCAGTTCTTC.

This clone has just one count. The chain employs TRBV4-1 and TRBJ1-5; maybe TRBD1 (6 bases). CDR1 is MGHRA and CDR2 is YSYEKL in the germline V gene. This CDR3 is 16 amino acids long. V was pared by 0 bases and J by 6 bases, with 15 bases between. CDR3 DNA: TGCGCCAGCAGCCAAGATAGAACAGGGAATTTTCAGCCCCAGCATTTT. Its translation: CASSQDRTGNFQPQHF.

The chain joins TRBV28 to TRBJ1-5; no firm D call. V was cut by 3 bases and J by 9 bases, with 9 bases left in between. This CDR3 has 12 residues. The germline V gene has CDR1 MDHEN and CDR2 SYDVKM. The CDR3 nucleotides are TGTGCCAGCAGTTTGACCGGAGGGCCCCAGCATTTT. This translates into CASSLTGGPQHF.

For the CDR3, the DNA is TGTGCCAGCAGCAGGGACAGGGAAGTCAATGAGCAGTTCTTC. Translation gives CASSRDREVNEQFF. The rearrangement joins TRBV11-3 to TRBJ2-1; the match to TRBD1 covers 9 bases. CDR3 length equals 14 residues. The V and J ends lost 5 bases and 6 bases, in that order; junction bases with no gene match: 5. CDR1 and CDR2 (germline): SGHNT, YENEEA.

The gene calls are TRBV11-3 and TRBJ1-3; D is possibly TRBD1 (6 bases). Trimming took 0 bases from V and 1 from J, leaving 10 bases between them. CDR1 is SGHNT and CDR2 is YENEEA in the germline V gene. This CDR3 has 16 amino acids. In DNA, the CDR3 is TGTGCCAGCAGCTTAGAACAGGGTCCGTCTGGAAACACCATATATTTT. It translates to CASSLEQGPSGNTIYF.

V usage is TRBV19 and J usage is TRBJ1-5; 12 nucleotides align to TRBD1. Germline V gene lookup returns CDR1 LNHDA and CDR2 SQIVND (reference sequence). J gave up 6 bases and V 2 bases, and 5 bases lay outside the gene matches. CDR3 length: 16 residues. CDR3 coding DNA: TGTGCCAGTAGTATACGGGACAGGGGGCGAAGTCAGCCCCAGCATTTT. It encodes CASSIRDRGRSQPQHF. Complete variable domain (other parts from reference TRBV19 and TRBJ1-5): DGGITQSPKYLFRKEGQNVTLSCEQNLNHDAMYWYRQDPGQGLRLIYYSQIVNDFQKGDIAEGYSVSREKKESFPLTVTSAQKNPTAFYLCASSIRDRGRSQPQHFGDGTRLSIL.

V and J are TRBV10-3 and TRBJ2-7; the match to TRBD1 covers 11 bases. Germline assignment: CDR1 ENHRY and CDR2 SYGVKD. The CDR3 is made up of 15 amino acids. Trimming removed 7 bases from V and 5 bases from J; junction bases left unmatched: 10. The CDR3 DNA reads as TGTGCCATCACCGTCCGGGACAGGGGGGTTAACGAGCAGTACTTC. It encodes CAITVRDRGVNEQYF.

The CDR3 DNA sequence: TGTGCCAGCAGCGCCCCACAGGGTTGGGGCTCCTATAATTCACCCCTCCACTTT. Amino acids: CASSAPQGWGSYNSPLHF. The chain couples TRBV7-2 to TRBJ1-6, with TRBD1 as a possible D gene (6 bases). CDR1 SGHTA and CDR2 FQGNSA come from the germline V gene. CDR3 length equals 18 residues. V lost 5 bases, J lost 0 bases, and 17 bases lay in between.

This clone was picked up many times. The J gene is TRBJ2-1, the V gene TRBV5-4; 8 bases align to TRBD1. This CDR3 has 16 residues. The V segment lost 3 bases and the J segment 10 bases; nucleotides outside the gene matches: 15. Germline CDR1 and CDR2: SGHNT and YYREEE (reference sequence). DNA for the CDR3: TGTGCCAGCAGCTCATTGGGCGGTCCAGGGGGCAACGAGCAGTTCTTC. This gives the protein CASSSLGGPGGNEQFF.

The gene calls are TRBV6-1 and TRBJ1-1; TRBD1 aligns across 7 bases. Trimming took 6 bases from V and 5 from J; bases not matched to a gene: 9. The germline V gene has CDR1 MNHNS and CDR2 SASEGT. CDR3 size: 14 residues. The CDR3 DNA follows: TGTGCCAGCAGCTACGGGAGGGGGCAAACTGAAGCTTTCTTT. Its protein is CASSYGRGQTEAFF.

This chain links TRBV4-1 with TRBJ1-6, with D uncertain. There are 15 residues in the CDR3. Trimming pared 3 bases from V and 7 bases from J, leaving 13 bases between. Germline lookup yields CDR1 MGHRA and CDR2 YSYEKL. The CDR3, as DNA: TGCGCCAGCAGCCAGCGTTTCCCTTTAAATTCACCCCTCCACTTT. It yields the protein CASSQRFPLNSPLHF.

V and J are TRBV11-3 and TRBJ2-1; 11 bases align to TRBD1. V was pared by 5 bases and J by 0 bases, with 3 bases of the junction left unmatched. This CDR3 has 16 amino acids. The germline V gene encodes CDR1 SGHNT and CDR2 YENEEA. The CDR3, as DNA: TGTGCCAGCAGCGAAGGACAGGGGGCCTCCTACAATGAGCAGTTCTTC. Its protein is CASSEGQGASYNEQFF.

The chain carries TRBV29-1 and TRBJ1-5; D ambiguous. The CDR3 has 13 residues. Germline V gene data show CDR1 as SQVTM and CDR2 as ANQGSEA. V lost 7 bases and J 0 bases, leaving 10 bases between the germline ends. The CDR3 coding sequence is TGCAGCGCCCGACGGGATAGCAATCAGCCCCAGCATTTT. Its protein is CSARRDSNQPQHF.

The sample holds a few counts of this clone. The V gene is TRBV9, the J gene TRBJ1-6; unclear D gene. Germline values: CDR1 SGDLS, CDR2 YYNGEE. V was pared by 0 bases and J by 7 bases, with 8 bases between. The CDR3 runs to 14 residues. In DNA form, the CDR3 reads TGTGCCAGCAGCGTAGCGGTCTTCAATTCACCCCTCCACTTT. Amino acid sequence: CASSVAVFNSPLHF. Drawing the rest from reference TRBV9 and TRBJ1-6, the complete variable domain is DSGVTQTPKHLITATGQRVTLRCSPRSGDLSVYWYQQSLDQGLQFLIQYYNGEERAKGNILERFSAQQFPDLHSELNLSSLELGDSALYFCASSVAVFNSPLHFGNGTRLTVT.

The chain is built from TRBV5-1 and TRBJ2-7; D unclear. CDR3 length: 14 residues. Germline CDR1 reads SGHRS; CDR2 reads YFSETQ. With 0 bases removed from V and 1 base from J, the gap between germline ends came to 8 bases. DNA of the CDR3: TGCGCCAGCAGCTTGGACAGACGTTCCTACGAGCAGTACTTC. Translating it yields CASSLDRRSYEQYF.

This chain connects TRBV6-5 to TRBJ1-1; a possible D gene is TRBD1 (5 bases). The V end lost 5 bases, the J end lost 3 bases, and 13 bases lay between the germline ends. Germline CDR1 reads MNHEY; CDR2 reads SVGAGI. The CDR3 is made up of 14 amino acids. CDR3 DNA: TGTGCCAGCAGTACAGTTCGGGACTACACTGAAGCTTTCTTT. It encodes CASSTVRDYTEAFF.

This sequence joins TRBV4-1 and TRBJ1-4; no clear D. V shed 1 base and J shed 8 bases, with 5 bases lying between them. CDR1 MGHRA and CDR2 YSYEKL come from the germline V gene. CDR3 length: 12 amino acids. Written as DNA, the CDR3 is TGCGCCAGCAGCCAAGTAGTGGAAAAACTGTTTTTT. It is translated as CASSQVVEKLFF.

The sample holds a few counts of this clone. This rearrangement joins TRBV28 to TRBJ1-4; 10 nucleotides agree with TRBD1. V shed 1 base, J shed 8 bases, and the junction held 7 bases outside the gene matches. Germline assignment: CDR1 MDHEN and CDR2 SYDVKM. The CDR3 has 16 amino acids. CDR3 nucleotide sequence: TGTGCCAGCAGTTTATCCATGACAGGGGGCCGCGAAAAACTGTTTTTT. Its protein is CASSLSMTGGREKLFF.

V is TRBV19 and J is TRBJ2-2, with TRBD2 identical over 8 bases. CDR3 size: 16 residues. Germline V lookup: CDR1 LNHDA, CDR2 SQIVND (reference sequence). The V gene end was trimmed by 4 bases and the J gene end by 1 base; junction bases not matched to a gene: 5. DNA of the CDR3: TGTGCCAGTAGTAGGTTAGCGGGAATGAACACCGGGGAGCTGTTTTTT. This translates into CASSRLAGMNTGELFF.

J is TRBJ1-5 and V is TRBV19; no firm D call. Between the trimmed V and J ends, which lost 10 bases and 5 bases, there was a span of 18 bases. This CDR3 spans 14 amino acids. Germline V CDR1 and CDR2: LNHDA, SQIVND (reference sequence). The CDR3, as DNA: TGTGCCACCAAATTGAGGGAGGGAGATCAGCCCCAGCATTTT. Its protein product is CATKLREGDQPQHF.